This record concerns one T cell receptor (beta chain) sequence. This record belongs to a study of shared clonotypes between healthy human individuals. The germline CDR1 and CDR2 sequences are GTSNPN and SVGIG (reference sequence). The CDR3 is 14 amino acids. The V end lost 1 base, the J end lost 3 bases, and 10 bases lay between the germline ends. Sequenced by immunoSEQ multiplex PCR; TCRdb stores in-frame clones only, minus some. In the table there are hundreds of thousands of clones, 79% of which are singletons. The specimen was PBMCs. The chain has TRBV30 and TRBJ1-5, with unresolved D. This sequence originates from a woman aged 40 to 50 in good health. Some clones in this sample may be carry-over from other donors' samples. The CDR3 is CAWSGSVFNQPQHF. The CDR3 DNA reads as TGTGCCTGGAGTGGATCGGTTTTCAATCAGCCCCAGCATTTT.